The source of this T cell receptor (beta chain) is a study of T cell repertoires in cytomegalovirus infection. Germline values: CDR1 SGHVS, CDR2 FNYEAQ. V was shortened by 5 bases and J by 4 bases, with 8 bases between the two germline ends. This CDR3 spans 13 amino acids. Each CDR3 protein gets one entry after TCRdb re-called the reads with MiXCR. Altogether under 500,000 distinct CDR3 sequences are present, approximately 40% being singletons, with the ten largest covering around two fifths. This clonotype showed up many times. What it recognizes is unknown. The starting material was cultured PBMCs, obtained from culture after CMV antigen stimulation. The source of this sequence is a human donor in good health (CMV status not recorded). Some clones in this sample may be carry-over from other donors' samples. The chain employs TRBV7-6 and TRBJ1-4, with unresolved D. The CDR3 region is CASSMDGNEKLFF. CDR3 DNA sequence: TGTGCCAGCAGCATGGACGGTAATGAAAAACTGTTTTTT.